Following are 22 T cell receptor beta chains from one sample sequenced in a study of cytomegalovirus exposure and HLA in healthy donors. Use of 60 Vbeta and 13 Jbeta primers characterized the PCR. This table comes from immunoSEQ multiplex PCR, and its TCRdb copy is limited to in-frame clones, with some not included. This sample has 120,000 to 150,000 clones, with 75% to 90% found just once. The sequenced sample was PBMCs. Receptor source: a woman aged 30 to 39 in good health and CMV-seronegative.

The gene calls are TRBV30 and TRBJ2-5; the match to TRBD1 covers 11 bases. Germline V gene sequence: CDR1 GTSNPN, CDR2 SVGIG (reference sequence). The CDR3 has 14 amino acids. Losses at the gene ends were 2 bases for V and 3 bases for J; bases not matched to a gene: 2. The DNA for the CDR3 is TGTGCCTGGAGTAGGGACAGGGGGGAAGAGACCCAGTACTTC. Encoded protein: CAWSRDRGEETQYF.

For the CDR3, the DNA is TGTGCCAGCGCTGGGACAGCGACTTCCTACGAGCAGTACTTC. It specifies CASAGTATSYEQYF. The gene calls are TRBV25-1 and TRBJ2-7; 7 bases are shared with TRBD1. Trimming removed 8 bases from V and 1 base from J; junction bases left unmatched: 8. CDR3 length equals 14 residues. Looked up from germline, CDR1 is MGHDK and CDR2 is SYGVNS.

The V and J genes are TRBV5-1 and TRBJ1-3; weak D call: TRBD1 (6 bases). CDR1 SGHRS and CDR2 YFSETQ come from the germline V gene. The CDR3 spans 13 residues. V was cut by 7 bases and J by 0 bases, with 8 bases left in between. CDR3 coding DNA: TGCGCCAGCGGACAGAACTCTGGAAACACCATATATTTT. Translating it yields CASGQNSGNTIYF.

V is TRBV6-5 and J is TRBJ2-2; D may be TRBD1 (5 bases). Deletions cut 6 bases from V and 6 bases from J, with 17 bases between. CDR3 length equals 15 residues. Germline assignment: CDR1 MNHEY and CDR2 SVGAGI. CDR3: CASRRLGVRAGELFF. CDR3 DNA: TGTGCCAGCAGACGCTTAGGGGTTCGCGCCGGGGAGCTGTTTTTT.

The chain employs TRBV30 and TRBJ2-5; TRBD2 matches 7 bases. The CDR3 length is 14 residues. Germline lookup yields CDR1 GTSNPN and CDR2 SVGIG (reference sequence). Trimming removed 2 bases from V and 4 bases from J; junction bases left unmatched: 7. The CDR3 sequence is CAWSRGREGETQYF. CDR3 DNA sequence: TGTGCCTGGAGTCGCGGCAGGGAGGGAGAGACCCAGTACTTC. The variable domain in full, completed from reference TRBV30 and TRBJ2-5, reads SQTIHQWPATLVQPVGSPLSLECTVEGTSNPNLYWYRQAAGRGLQLLFYSVGIGQISSEVPQNLSASRPQDRQFILSSKKLLLSDSGFYLCAWSRGREGETQYFGPGTRLLVL.

V is TRBV11-3 and J is TRBJ2-1; no clear D gene. V gave up 4 bases and J gave up 9 bases, with 10 bases separating them. The CDR3 covers 12 residues. CDR1 is SGHNT, CDR2 YENEEA, per germline. The CDR3 DNA reads TGTGCCAGCAGCTATGGGCCTCGTGAGCAGTTCTTC. This encodes CASSYGPREQFF.

This chain uses TRBV7-2 with TRBJ1-1; D call uncertain. Germline CDR1 and CDR2: SGHTA and FQGNSA. Trimming left V 0 bases short and J 0 bases short, with 20 bases between. This CDR3 has 19 amino acids. CDR3 sequence reads: CASSLAALGRQTMNTEAFF. The CDR3 DNA follows: TGTGCCAGCAGCTTAGCCGCTTTGGGCAGGCAAACCATGAACACTGAAGCTTTCTTT. The full variable domain, in which reference TRBV7-2 and TRBJ1-1 provide the parts outside the CDR3, is GAGVSQSPSNKVTEKGKDVELRCDPISGHTALYWYRQSLGQGLEFLIYFQGNSAPDKSGLPSDRFSAERTGGSVSTLTIQRTQQEDSAVYLCASSLAALGRQTMNTEAFFGQGTRLTVV.

The V call is TRBV7-8, the J call TRBJ1-4; 7 nucleotides agree with TRBD1. Germline trimming cut 5 bases from V and 4 bases from J; bases unmatched to any gene: 4. Germline V CDR1 and CDR2: SGHVS, FQNEAQ. This CDR3 is built from 14 residues. CDR3 residues: CASSPGTVNEKLFF. Written as DNA, the CDR3 is TGTGCCAGCAGCCCGGGGACAGTTAATGAAAAACTGTTTTTT. Supplemented by reference TRBV7-8 and TRBJ1-4, the full variable domain reads GAGVSQSPRYKVAKRGQDVALRCDPISGHVSLFWYQQALGQGPEFLTYFQNEAQLDKSGLPSDRFFAERPEGSVSTLKIQRTQQEDSAVYLCASSPGTVNEKLFFGSGTQLSVL.

The genes are TRBV28 and TRBJ2-4; D call uncertain. The CDR3 has 11 residues. The germline gives CDR1 MDHEN, CDR2 SYDVKM. The V and J ends lost 4 bases and 6 bases respectively, with 4 bases between them. The CDR3 reads CASSSSNIQYF. As DNA, the CDR3 is TGTGCCAGCAGTTCCTCAAACATTCAGTACTTC.

The chain employs TRBV7-2 and TRBJ2-1, with D possibly matching TRBD2 (5 bases). Germline values: CDR1 SGHTA, CDR2 FQGNSA. CDR3 length equals 14 residues. V was cut by 4 bases and J by 7 bases, with 14 bases left in between. The chain's CDR3 is CASSSGVVRNEQFF. Written as DNA, the CDR3 is TGTGCCAGCAGCTCCGGGGTTGTGAGAAATGAGCAGTTCTTC.

The rearrangement joins TRBV7-9 to TRBJ2-5; 10 bases fit TRBD1. The CDR3 extends over 15 amino acids. V was pared by 5 bases and J by 5 bases, with 8 bases of the junction left unmatched. Germline lookup yields CDR1 SEHNR and CDR2 FQNEAQ (reference sequence). CDR3 sequence: CASSPGTGVRETQYF. CDR3 sequence (DNA): TGTGCCAGCAGCCCCGGGACAGGGGTAAGGGAGACCCAGTACTTC.

The sample holds a few counts of this clone. V gene TRBV2 combines with J gene TRBJ1-4; TRBD1 might be the D (5 bases). V was cut by 4 bases and J by 12 bases, with 12 bases left in between. The CDR3 sequence is 12 residues long. The V gene's germline CDR1 is SNHLY and CDR2 FYNNEI. CDR3 bases: TGTGCCAGCAGTGTCAGGGTGGCAGAACTGTTTTTT. Translating gives CASSVRVAELFF.

The chain uses TRBV6-5 and TRBJ2-1; 8 bases align to TRBD2. Germline CDR1 MNHEY, CDR2 SVGAGI. The CDR3 runs 14 residues. V lost 6 bases to trimming and J lost 9 bases; unmatched junction nucleotides: 10. This CDR3 is CASRGSLAGREQFF. CDR3 nucleotide sequence: TGTGCCAGCAGAGGGAGTCTAGCGGGTCGTGAGCAGTTCTTC.

In this sample, this clone turned up once. The genes are TRBV5-1 and TRBJ2-5; D perhaps matches TRBD2 (5 bases). Trimming left V 0 bases short and J 2 bases short, with 8 bases between. The CDR3 length is 14 residues. Germline V gene sequence: CDR1 SGHRS, CDR2 YFSETQ. As DNA, the CDR3 is TGCGCCAGCAGCTTGGCCAGCGGTCAAGAGACCCAGTACTTC. Protein: CASSLASGQETQYF.

The chain carries TRBV10-2 and TRBJ1-6; the D is unclear. Trimming removed 4 bases at V and 6 bases at J, with 16 bases between. The CDR3 extends over 16 amino acids. The germline V gene encodes CDR1 WSHSY and CDR2 SAAADI. CDR3: CASSVAAAGLNSPLHF. CDR3 DNA: TGCGCCAGCAGTGTGGCGGCGGCGGGCCTTAATTCACCCCTCCACTTT.

This clone came up once. The chain links TRBV9 to TRBJ1-4, with D possibly being TRBD1 (5 bases). V was trimmed by 3 bases and J by 3 bases, leaving 9 bases between them. Germline-derived CDR1 and CDR2 are SGDLS and YYNGEE. The CDR3 has 14 amino acids. As DNA, the CDR3 is TGTGCCAGCAGCGGCGGGGGTCCTAATGAAAAACTGTTTTTT. Translated, it gives CASSGGGPNEKLFF.

V and J are TRBV7-6 and TRBJ2-7, with D possibly TRBD1 on 6 matching bases. The germline gives CDR1 SGHVS, CDR2 FNYEAQ. The CDR3 length is 16 residues. Trimming stripped 5 bases from V and 7 bases from J, with 24 bases between. DNA for the CDR3: TGTGCCAGCAGCCCACAGATAGGTCAGGGGATTGGAGAGCAGTACTTC. It specifies CASSPQIGQGIGEQYF.

The rearrangement links TRBV9 to TRBJ1-5, with a possible D match to TRBD1 (6 bases). The V and J ends lost 2 bases and 6 bases respectively, with 9 bases between them. CDR3 length: 13 amino acids. Germline V gene lookup returns CDR1 SGDLS and CDR2 YYNGEE. In DNA, the CDR3 is TGTGCCAGCAGCGTGGGGACATTTCAGCCCCAGCATTTT. This sequence encodes CASSVGTFQPQHF.

CDR3 DNA: TGTGCCAGCAGTGAATCGCAGGGCTCCTACAATGAGCAGTTCTTC. Protein sequence: CASSESQGSYNEQFF. The gene calls are TRBV6-1 and TRBJ2-1; tentative D call: TRBD1 (5 bases). Germline CDR1 and CDR2: MNHNS and SASEGT. Trimming pared 2 bases from V and 0 bases from J, leaving 8 bases between. CDR3 size: 15 residues.

This chain uses TRBV6-1 with TRBJ2-7, with TRBD2 matching 12 bases. The germline V gene has CDR1 MNHNS and CDR2 SASEGT. The CDR3 totals 15 residues. V trimming: 2 bases; J trimming: 7 bases; junction bases outside the gene matches: 6. The CDR3: CASSELAGGVGEQYF. In DNA, the CDR3 is TGTGCCAGCAGTGAACTAGCGGGGGGGGTTGGTGAGCAGTACTTC.

The gene calls are TRBV9 and TRBJ2-1, with D perhaps TRBD1 (5 bases). The CDR3 sequence is 13 residues long. Germline CDR1 is SGDLS and CDR2 is YYNGEE. V lost 3 bases and J lost 9, with 13 bases in between. The CDR3 loop reads CASSAQGVLEQFF. CDR3 DNA: TGTGCCAGCAGCGCACAAGGGGTGCTTGAGCAGTTCTTC.

This clone was seen once. The chain employs TRBV5-6 and TRBJ2-2, with 8 bases identical to TRBD2. Trimming cost V 4 bases and J 3 bases; bases outside gene matches: 5. In germline, CDR1 is SGHDT, CDR2 YYEEEE. This CDR3 contains 15 residues. The CDR3 here is CASSLNGGDTGELFF. Written as DNA, the CDR3 is TGTGCCAGCAGCCTCAACGGGGGGGACACCGGGGAGCTGTTTTTT.